Listed below are T cell receptor beta chains from one sample, sequenced in a study of cytomegalovirus exposure and HLA in healthy donors. Only in-frame clones appear in the TCRdb table, and some are missing; sequencing was by immunoSEQ multiplex PCR. The sample has tens of thousands of clones; 75% are singletons. Sequencing used PBMCs. These receptors originate from a man between 65 and 85 years old in good health and CMV-seronegative. Both conserved end residues are part of each CDR3. The order of the fields is D gene, clone size, J gene, V gene, CDR3 DNA, CDR3 protein. A D gene is named only where the DNA matches it firmly. Some rows mark clone size as missing; the rest say once, few, many or name a class of expanded clone.

TRBD1 . TRBJ2-7 TRBV29-1 TGCAGCGTTCAACCGGGACAGGGGGCCTACGAGCAGTACTTC CSVQPGQGAYEQYF
. . TRBJ2-3 TRBV30 TGTGCCTGGAGTGTACCAGGGCTAAAGGCAGATACGCAGTATTTT CAWSVPGLKADTQYF
. . TRBJ1-1 TRBV7-2 TGTGCCAGCAGCTTCTTGGCACCGAACACTGAAGCTTTCTTT CASSFLAPNTEAFF
. . TRBJ2-7 TRBV2 TGTGCCAGCGGGCGGGAGGGGCAGGGGGCTTACGAGCAGTACTTC CASGREGQGAYEQYF
TRBD1 . TRBJ2-7 TRBV7-8 TGTGCCAGCAGCTCCCGGACAGGGAGCTACGAGCAGTACTTC CASSSRTGSYEQYF
. once TRBJ2-7 TRBV7-2 TGTGCCAGCAGCTTAGTGGGGGGGCTACAAGCCGGCGAGCAGTACTTC CASSLVGGLQAGEQYF
. . TRBJ1-1 TRBV2 TGTGCCAGCAGTACAGGGAACACTGAAGCTTTCTTT CASSTGNTEAFF
. . TRBJ1-5 TRBV2 TGTGCCAGCCGACCGGACATAAATCAGCCCCAGCATTTT CASRPDINQPQHF
TRBD1 . TRBJ1-1 TRBV18 TGTGCCAGCTCACTGGGGACAGGGGAGTCCGCTGAAGCTTTCTTT CASSLGTGESAEAFF
TRBD2 . TRBJ2-3 TRBV5-1 TGCGCCAGCAGCTTGGTAGCGGGAAGCACAGATACGCAGTATTTT CASSLVAGSTDTQYF
. . TRBJ2-2 TRBV19 TGTGCCAGTAGTATACCCCGCCGGGAACCCATCACCGGGGAGCTGTTTTTT CASSIPRREPITGELFF